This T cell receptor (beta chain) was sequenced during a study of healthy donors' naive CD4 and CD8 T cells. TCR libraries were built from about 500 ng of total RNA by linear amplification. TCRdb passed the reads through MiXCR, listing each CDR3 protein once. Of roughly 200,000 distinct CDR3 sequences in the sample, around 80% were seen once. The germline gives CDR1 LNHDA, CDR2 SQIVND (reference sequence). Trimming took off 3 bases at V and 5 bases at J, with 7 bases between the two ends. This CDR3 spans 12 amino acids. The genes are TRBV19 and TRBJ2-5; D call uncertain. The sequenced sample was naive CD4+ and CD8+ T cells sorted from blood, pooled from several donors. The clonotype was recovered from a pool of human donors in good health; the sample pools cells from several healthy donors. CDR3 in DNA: TGTGCCAGTAGTATGGGTCGGGAGACCCAGTACTTC. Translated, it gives CASSMGRETQYF.